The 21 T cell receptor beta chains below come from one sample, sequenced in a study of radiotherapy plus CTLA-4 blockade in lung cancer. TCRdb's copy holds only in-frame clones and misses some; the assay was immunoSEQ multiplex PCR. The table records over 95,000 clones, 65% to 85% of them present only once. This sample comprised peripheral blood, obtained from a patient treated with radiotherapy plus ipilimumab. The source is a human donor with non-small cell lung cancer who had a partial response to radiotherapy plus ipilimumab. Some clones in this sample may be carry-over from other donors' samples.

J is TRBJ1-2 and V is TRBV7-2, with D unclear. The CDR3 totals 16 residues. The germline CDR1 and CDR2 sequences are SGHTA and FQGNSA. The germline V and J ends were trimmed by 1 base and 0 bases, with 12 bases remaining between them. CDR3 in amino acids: CASSLVMRLANYGYTF. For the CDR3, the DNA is TGTGCCAGCAGCTTAGTAATGAGGCTAGCTAACTATGGCTACACCTTC.

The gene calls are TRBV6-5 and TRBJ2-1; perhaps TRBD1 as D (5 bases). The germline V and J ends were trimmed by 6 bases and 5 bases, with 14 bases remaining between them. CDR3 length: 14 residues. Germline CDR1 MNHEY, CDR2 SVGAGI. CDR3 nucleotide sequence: TGTGCCAGCAGACCTAGGGGCCCTAACAATGAGCAGTTCTTC. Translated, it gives CASRPRGPNNEQFF.

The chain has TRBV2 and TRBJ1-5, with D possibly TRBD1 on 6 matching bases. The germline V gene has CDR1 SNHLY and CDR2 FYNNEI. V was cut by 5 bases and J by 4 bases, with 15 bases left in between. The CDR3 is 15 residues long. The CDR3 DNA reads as TGTGCCAGCAGTTCCGAGGACAGAGCAAATCAGCCCCAGCATTTT. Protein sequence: CASSSEDRANQPQHF.

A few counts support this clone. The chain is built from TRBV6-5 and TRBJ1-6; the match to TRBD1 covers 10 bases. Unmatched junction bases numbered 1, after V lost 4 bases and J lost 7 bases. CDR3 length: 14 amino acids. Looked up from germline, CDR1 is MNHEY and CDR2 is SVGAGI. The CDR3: CASSWDRGNSPLHF. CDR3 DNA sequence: TGTGCCAGCAGTTGGGACAGGGGCAATTCACCCCTCCACTTT.

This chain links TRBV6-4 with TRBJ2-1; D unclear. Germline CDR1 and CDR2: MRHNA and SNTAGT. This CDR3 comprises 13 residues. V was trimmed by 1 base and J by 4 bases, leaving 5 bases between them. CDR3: CASSDFLYNEQFF. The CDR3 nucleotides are TGTGCCAGCAGTGACTTTTTATACAATGAGCAGTTCTTC.

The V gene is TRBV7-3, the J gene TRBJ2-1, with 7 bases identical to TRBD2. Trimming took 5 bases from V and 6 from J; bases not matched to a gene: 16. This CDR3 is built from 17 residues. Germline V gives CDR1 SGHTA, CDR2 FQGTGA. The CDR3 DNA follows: TGTGCCAGCAGCCCGCATAGTGGGGGGGTGGGGCGCAATGAGCAGTTCTTC. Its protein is CASSPHSGGVGRNEQFF.

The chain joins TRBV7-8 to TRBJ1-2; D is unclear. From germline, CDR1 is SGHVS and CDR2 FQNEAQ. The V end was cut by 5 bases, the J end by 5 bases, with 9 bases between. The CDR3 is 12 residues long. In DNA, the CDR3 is TGTGCCAGCAGCCTTTCGGGTTATGGCTACACCTTC. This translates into CASSLSGYGYTF.

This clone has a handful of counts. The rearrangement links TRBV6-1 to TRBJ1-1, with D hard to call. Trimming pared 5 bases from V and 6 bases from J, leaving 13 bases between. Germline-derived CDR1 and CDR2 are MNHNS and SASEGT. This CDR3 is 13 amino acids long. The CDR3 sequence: CASSSGIGAEAFF. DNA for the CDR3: TGTGCCAGCAGTTCGGGGATCGGAGCTGAAGCTTTCTTT.

The CDR3 sequence: CASSLDSSTEAFF. CDR3 DNA: TGTGCCAGCAGCTTAGATTCGAGCACTGAAGCTTTCTTT. The chain recombines TRBV7-9 with TRBJ1-1; the D is unclear. In germline, CDR1 is SEHNR, CDR2 FQNEAQ (reference sequence). The CDR3 has 13 residues. With 1 base removed from V and 4 bases from J, the gap between germline ends came to 7 bases. Supplemented by reference TRBV7-9 and TRBJ1-1, the full variable domain reads DTGVSQNPRHKITKRGQNVTFRCDPISEHNRLYWYRQTLGQGPEFLTYFQNEAQLEKSRLLSDRFSAERPKGSFSTLEIQRTEQGDSAMYLCASSLDSSTEAFFGQGTRLTVV.

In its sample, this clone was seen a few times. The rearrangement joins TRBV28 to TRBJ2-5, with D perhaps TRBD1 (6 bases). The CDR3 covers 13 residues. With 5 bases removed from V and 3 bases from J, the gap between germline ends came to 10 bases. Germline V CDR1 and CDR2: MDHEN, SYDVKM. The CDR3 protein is CASSPRTEETQYF. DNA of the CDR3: TGTGCCAGCAGTCCCCGGACAGAAGAGACCCAGTACTTC.

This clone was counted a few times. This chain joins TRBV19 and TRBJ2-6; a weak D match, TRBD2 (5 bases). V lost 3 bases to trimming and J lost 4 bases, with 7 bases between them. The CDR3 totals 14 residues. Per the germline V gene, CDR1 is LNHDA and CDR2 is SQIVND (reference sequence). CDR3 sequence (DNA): TGTGCCAGTAGTATTACGGGAGGGGCCAACGTCCTGACTTTC. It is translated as CASSITGGANVLTF.

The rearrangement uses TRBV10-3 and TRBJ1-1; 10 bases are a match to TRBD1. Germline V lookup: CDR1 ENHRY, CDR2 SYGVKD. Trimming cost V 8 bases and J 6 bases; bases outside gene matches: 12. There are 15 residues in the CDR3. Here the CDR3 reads CAIASRQGAIPEAFF. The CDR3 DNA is TGTGCCATCGCAAGTCGACAGGGGGCCATTCCTGAAGCTTTCTTT.

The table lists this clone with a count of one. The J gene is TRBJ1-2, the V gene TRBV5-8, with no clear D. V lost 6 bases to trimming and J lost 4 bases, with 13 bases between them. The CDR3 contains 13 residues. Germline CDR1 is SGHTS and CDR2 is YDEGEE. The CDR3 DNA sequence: TGTGCCAGCAAACGGGGAGGGAGCTATGGCTACACCTTC. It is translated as CASKRGGSYGYTF.

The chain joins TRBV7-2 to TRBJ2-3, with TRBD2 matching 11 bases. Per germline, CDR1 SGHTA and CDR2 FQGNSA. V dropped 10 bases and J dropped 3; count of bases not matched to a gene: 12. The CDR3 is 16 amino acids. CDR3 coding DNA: TGTGCCACCTATAGCGGGAGGGCCGGTGGGACAGATACGCAGTATTTT. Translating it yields CATYSGRAGGTDTQYF.

CDR3 sequence: CASSLGGTSNEQFF. The CDR3 nucleotides are TGTGCCAGCAGCTTAGGCGGGACTAGCAATGAGCAGTTCTTC. The chain links TRBV7-2 to TRBJ2-1, with 8 bases aligning to TRBD2. The CDR3 sequence is 14 residues long. From germline, CDR1 is SGHTA and CDR2 FQGNSA. V lost 1 base and J lost 6; bases outside the gene matches: 2.

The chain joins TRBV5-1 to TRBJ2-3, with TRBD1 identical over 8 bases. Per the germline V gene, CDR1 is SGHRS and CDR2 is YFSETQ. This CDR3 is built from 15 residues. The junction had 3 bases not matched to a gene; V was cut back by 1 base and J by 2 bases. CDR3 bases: TGCGCCAGCAGCTTGATGGGACAGGACACAGATACGCAGTATTTT. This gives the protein CASSLMGQDTDTQYF.

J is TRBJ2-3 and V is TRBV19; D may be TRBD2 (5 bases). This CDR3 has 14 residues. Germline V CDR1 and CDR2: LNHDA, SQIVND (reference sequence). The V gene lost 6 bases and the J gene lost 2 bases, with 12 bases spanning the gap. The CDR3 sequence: CASSPTRATDTQYF. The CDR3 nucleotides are TGTGCCAGTAGCCCAACTAGGGCCACAGATACGCAGTATTTT.

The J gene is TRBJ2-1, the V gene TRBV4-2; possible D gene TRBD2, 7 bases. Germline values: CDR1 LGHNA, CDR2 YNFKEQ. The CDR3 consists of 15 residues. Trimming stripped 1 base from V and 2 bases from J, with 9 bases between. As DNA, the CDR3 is TGTGCCAGCAGCCAAGGGGGGGGGCCCTACAATGAGCAGTTCTTC. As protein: CASSQGGGPYNEQFF.

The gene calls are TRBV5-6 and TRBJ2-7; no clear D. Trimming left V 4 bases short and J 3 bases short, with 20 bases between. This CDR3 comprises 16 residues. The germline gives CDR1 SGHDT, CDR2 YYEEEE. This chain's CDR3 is CASSLSPTDPLYEQYF. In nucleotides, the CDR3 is TGTGCCAGCAGCCTGAGCCCCACAGACCCCCTCTACGAGCAGTACTTC.

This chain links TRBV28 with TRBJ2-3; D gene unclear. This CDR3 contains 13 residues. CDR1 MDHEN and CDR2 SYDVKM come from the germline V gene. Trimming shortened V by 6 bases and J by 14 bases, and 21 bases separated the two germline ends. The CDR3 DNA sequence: TGTGCCAGCAGGACGAGACTTGCCTTTATCCCGTATTTT. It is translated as CASRTRLAFIPYF.

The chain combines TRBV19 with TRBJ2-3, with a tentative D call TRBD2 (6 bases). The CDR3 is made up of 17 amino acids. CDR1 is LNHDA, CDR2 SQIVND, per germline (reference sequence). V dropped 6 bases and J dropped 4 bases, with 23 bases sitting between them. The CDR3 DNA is TGTGCCAGTAGGGCCTTTGAGGAGGGGCAGGTTTCAGATACGCAGTATTTT. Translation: CASRAFEEGQVSDTQYF.